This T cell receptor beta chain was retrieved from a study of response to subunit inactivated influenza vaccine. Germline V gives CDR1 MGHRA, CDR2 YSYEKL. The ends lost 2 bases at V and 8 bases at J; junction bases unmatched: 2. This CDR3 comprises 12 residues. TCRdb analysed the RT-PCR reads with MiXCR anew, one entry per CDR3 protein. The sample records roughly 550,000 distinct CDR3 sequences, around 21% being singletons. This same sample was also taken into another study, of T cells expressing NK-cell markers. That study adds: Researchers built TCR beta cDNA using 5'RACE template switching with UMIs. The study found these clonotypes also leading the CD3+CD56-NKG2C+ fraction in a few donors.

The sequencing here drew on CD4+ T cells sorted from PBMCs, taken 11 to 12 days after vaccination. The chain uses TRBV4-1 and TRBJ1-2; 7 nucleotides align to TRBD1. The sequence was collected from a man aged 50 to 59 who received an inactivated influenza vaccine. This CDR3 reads CASSQQGGGYTF. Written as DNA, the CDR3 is TGCGCCAGCAGCCAACAGGGGGGAGGCTACACCTTC.